The clone carrying this TCR beta chain was picked up many times. The antigen is undetermined. Amplification of TCR beta CDR3 regions used RNA transcripts. The workflow started with a first-round RT-PCR run with HTBI primers and then moved on to a second-round multiplex PCR. TCRdb reprocessed the multiplex PCR reads with MiXCR, giving one entry per CDR3 protein. The table lists more than 1,000,000 distinct CDR3 sequences, less than 45% of them singletons. The data were taken from a study of Graves' ophthalmopathy and Graves' hyperthyroidism. Whole-study results and caveats: Blood also contained most of the expanded thyroid clonotypes above 0.001 frequency. Ophthalmopathy could be told apart from stable hyperthyroidism by a 13-signature model (around 88% sensitivity, approximately 76% specificity).

In germline, CDR1 is MDHEN, CDR2 SYDVKM. Trimming left V 6 bases short and J 3 bases short, with 6 bases between. The CDR3 extends over 11 amino acids. The sequence came from an adult man with Graves' hyperthyroidism. The chain joins TRBV28 to TRBJ2-7; D is unclear. The material sequenced was peripheral blood or thyroid tissue (not recorded which). The CDR3 is CASRLNYEQYF. CDR3 DNA sequence: TGTGCCAGCAGGTTGAACTACGAGCAGTACTTC.